The rows below give T cell receptor beta chains drawn from one sample of a study of blood T cell repertoires in COVID-19. Sequenced by immunoSEQ multiplex PCR; TCRdb stores in-frame clones only, minus some. Of about 310,000 clones listed, nearly 90% are singletons. Sequenced sample: PBMCs or T cells enriched from blood (not recorded which). The source is a woman aged 25 to 45 who had recovered from COVID-19. Both conserved end residues are trimmed from each CDR3. Each record gives: J gene, V gene, CDR3 protein.

TRBJ1-1	TRBV9	ASSTQGDTEAF
TRBJ1-5	TRBV15	ATSRVRGAQPQH
TRBJ1-2	TRBV10-3	AILDTGSYGYT
TRBJ1-2	TRBV9	ASVGREHYGYT
TRBJ2-5	TRBV3-1/TRBV3-2	ASTTISGLSGETQY
TRBJ1-4	TRBV5-1	ASSLGQGWGKLF
TRBJ1-2	TRBV27	ASSLGSGGSYGYT
TRBJ1-2	TRBV7-2	ASSPGRETYGYT
TRBJ1-2	TRBV6-5	ASSYEQNYGYT
TRBJ1-2	TRBV19	ASSGGAPFYGYT
TRBJ1-4	TRBV27	ASSWAGVGEKLF
TRBJ1-5	TRBV19	ASSMSGRRGNQPQH
TRBJ1-1	TRBV2	ASSSNLPGGTEAF
TRBJ1-1	TRBV7-9	ASSSQPRDRGLVNTEAF
TRBJ2-2	TRBV28	ASSLGIGAGELF
TRBJ2-5	TRBV6-5	ASSSPAGAETQY
TRBJ1-5	TRBV18	ASSPRTGSNQPQH
TRBJ2-2	TRBV28	ASSTRLGSGELF
TRBJ2-1	TRBV4-2	ASSQDWASSYNEQF
TRBJ1-2	TRBV6-1	ASSERGGAYGYT
TRBJ2-1	TRBV28	ASSLRSGGNSYNEQF
TRBJ1-1	TRBV18	ASSPDLTGAF
TRBJ2-7	TRBV7-9	ASSLASDEQY
TRBJ2-1	TRBV7-2	ASSLATNRYNEQF
TRBJ2-7	TRBV10-3	AMQEGDRSYEQY
TRBJ1-1	TRBV27	ASSWYRNTEAF
TRBJ1-4	TRBV11-2	ASSSRVSNEKLF
TRBJ2-7	TRBV5-1	ASSLSGSSYEQY
TRBJ1-1	TRBV5-6	ASSRPGQGGVGAF
TRBJ2-7	TRBV6-5	ASSSPGTGEGEQY
TRBJ2-2	TRBV30	AWSSTGAGELF